The rows below give T cell receptor beta chains drawn from one sample of a study of blood T cell repertoires in COVID-19. Using immunoSEQ multiplex PCR, the repertoire was profiled, and TCRdb retains in-frame clones only, with some absent. Of around 250,000 clones listed, 90% to 95% are singletons. What was sequenced was PBMCs or T cells enriched from blood (not recorded which). These receptors originate from a human donor in a cohort exposed to, infected with or recovered from COVID-19 (not recorded which). The donor label of this sample is uncertain. The CDR3 runs from the conserved cysteine through the conserved F or W. A D gene is named only where the DNA matches it firmly. Size is omitted from some rows. Given values are once, few, many or a class for expanded clones.

>TRBV2|12|.|.|TRBJ2-3
TGTGCCAGCAGTCCCTCAGCAGATACGCAGTATTTT
CASSPSADTQYF
>TRBV19|14|.|.|TRBJ2-3
TGTGCCAGTAGTATTGGGGCCAGCACAGATACGCAGTATTTT
CASSIGASTDTQYF
>TRBV29-1|16|.|.|TRBJ2-1
TGCAGCGGAGCCAGGGAATCAGGTTTCTCCTACAATGAGCAGTTCTTC
CSGARESGFSYNEQFF
>TRBV11-2|13|.|.|TRBJ1-1
TGTGCCAGCAGCTTAGGCAGGGAAACTGAAGCTTTCTTT
CASSLGRETEAFF
>TRBV18|17|.|.|TRBJ1-1
TGTGCCAGCTCACCACCCAAAGGGGCGGCGGGGGACACTGAAGCTTTCTTT
CASSPPKGAAGDTEAFF
>TRBV5-1|14|.|TRBD1|TRBJ2-2
TGCGCCAGCGCCGGGACAGGGTACACCGGGGAGCTGTTTTTT
CASAGTGYTGELFF
>TRBV2|15|.|TRBD1|TRBJ1-1
TGTGCCAGCGGTCCGGAGCAGGGGGGAAACACTGAAGCTTTCTTT
CASGPEQGGNTEAFF
>TRBV12-1|15|few|.|TRBJ2-7
TGTGCCAGCAGCCCTGCTGGACTAGCGGGCGGCGAGCAGTACTTC
CASSPAGLAGGEQYF
>TRBV27|14|.|TRBD1|TRBJ1-1
TGTGCCAGCAGTAGGGGGACAGGGGCCACTGAAGCTTTCTTT
CASSRGTGATEAFF
>TRBV3-1/TRBV3-2|17|once|TRBD2|TRBJ2-2
TGTGCCAGCAGCCAAATAAGCGGGGGGACCAACACCGGGGAGCTGTTTTTT
CASSQISGGTNTGELFF
>TRBV9|15|.|TRBD1|TRBJ1-1
TGTGCCAGCAGCGCCACCCGGACAGGGAACACTGAAGCTTTCTTT
CASSATRTGNTEAFF
>TRBV5-1|15|.|.|TRBJ1-2
TGCGCCAGCAGCTTGGCCCAGGGGATGGACTATGGCTACACCTTC
CASSLAQGMDYGYTF
>TRBV4-2|15|.|.|TRBJ1-2
TGTGCCAGCAGCCGAGAGGCCAGGGGTGACTATGGCTACACCTTC
CASSREARGDYGYTF
>TRBV6-5|12|.|.|TRBJ2-7
TGTGCCAGCAGAGCAGGACTCTACGAGCAGTACTTC
CASRAGLYEQYF
>TRBV30|13|few|TRBD1|TRBJ1-4
TGTGCCTGGAAACAGGGGGCTGGGGAAAAACTGTTTTTT
CAWKQGAGEKLFF
>TRBV4-2|16|.|TRBD2|TRBJ2-1
TGTGCCAGCAGCAAGGGTGTTCAGCGGGGGGACAATGAGCAGTTCTTC
CASSKGVQRGDNEQFF
>TRBV7-2|15|.|.|TRBJ1-2
TGTGCCAGCAGCACACAGGGCGCCCTTAACTATGGCTACACCTTC
CASSTQGALNYGYTF
>TRBV29-1|13|.|TRBD1|TRBJ2-7
TGCAGCGTTTCGGACAGGGGTACCTACGAGCAGTACTTC
CSVSDRGTYEQYF
>TRBV5-4|13|.|.|TRBJ1-1
TGTGCCAGCGCCCCAGCGGGCGGCACTGAAGCTTTCTTT
CASAPAGGTEAFF
>TRBV5-6|15|.|.|TRBJ2-7
TGTGCCAGCAGCTTGATAAAGACTATAACCTACGAGCAGTACTTC
CASSLIKTITYEQYF
>TRBV9|14|.|.|TRBJ1-2
TGTGCCAGCAGCTCCTCGGCAGGGGTTGGGGGCTACACCTTC
CASSSSAGVGGYTF
>TRBV24-1|14|.|.|TRBJ1-4
TGTGCCACCAGTGATTCTTACAGGGATGAAAAACTGTTTTTT
CATSDSYRDEKLFF
>TRBV30|13|.|.|TRBJ2-7
TGTGCCTGGGACGGACAAGAGCCCTACGAGCAGTACTTC
CAWDGQEPYEQYF
>TRBV6-5|15|.|TRBD1|TRBJ1-1
TGTGCCAGCAGTTCCGACAGGGGTTGGAACACTGAAGCTTTCTTT
CASSSDRGWNTEAFF
>TRBV14|16|once|.|TRBJ2-5
TGTGCCAGCAGCCAATTTGGGGGGGCTCAGGAAGAGACCCAGTACTTC
CASSQFGGAQEETQYF
>TRBV24-1|13|.|.|TRBJ1-2
TGTGCCACCAGTGATTCGCCCATGGCTGGCTACACCTTC
CATSDSPMAGYTF
>TRBV27|15|.|TRBD1|TRBJ1-4
TGTGCCAGCAGTTTCGGACAGGGATCGAATGAAAAACTGTTTTTT
CASSFGQGSNEKLFF
>TRBV5-8|13|.|TRBD1|TRBJ1-2
TGTGCCAGCAGGGGGACAGGGCTATATGGCTACACCTTC
CASRGTGLYGYTF
>TRBV7-2|13|.|.|TRBJ1-1
TGTGCCAGCAGACCTAGATGGGACACTGAAGCTTTCTTT
CASRPRWDTEAFF
>TRBV6-5|14|.|.|TRBJ1-1
TGTGCCAGCGTCGAAGGGAGGAGGAACACTGAAGCTTTCTTT
CASVEGRRNTEAFF
>TRBV24-1|17|.|TRBD1|TRBJ2-1
TGTGCCACCAGTGATGGAAAAGACAGGGGGTTCGTCAATGAGCAGTTCTTC
CATSDGKDRGFVNEQFF
>TRBV4-1|13|once|TRBD2|TRBJ2-7
TGCGCCAGCAGCCCCCGAGCGGGGCAAGAGCAGTACTTC
CASSPRAGQEQYF
>TRBV5-8|13|few|TRBD2|TRBJ2-7
TGTGCCAGCAGCCGCAGCGGGGTCTACGAGCAGTACTTC
CASSRSGVYEQYF
>TRBV5-5|19|.|.|TRBJ2-3
TGTGCCAGCAGCCCCGCCCTAGCGCGCAAAGTATACACCACAGATACGCAGTATTTT
CASSPALARKVYTTDTQYF
>TRBV7-9|14|.|.|TRBJ1-2
TGTGCCAGCAGCTTAGGAACTATTTTCTATGGCTACACCTTC
CASSLGTIFYGYTF
>TRBV6-6|16|.|.|TRBJ1-5
TGTGCCAGCAGTTACGCCCAGGGTCCAGGCAATCAGCCCCAGCATTTT
CASSYAQGPGNQPQHF
>TRBV5-6|16|.|.|TRBJ1-3
TGTGCCAGCAGTTCCCCCCGGGACAACTCTGGAAACACCATATATTTT
CASSSPRDNSGNTIYF
>TRBV6-5|15|.|.|TRBJ2-7
TGTGCCAGCAGAGCGCCCTTGGACAAGTCCTACGAGCAGTACTTC
CASRAPLDKSYEQYF
>TRBV18|16|.|TRBD1|TRBJ1-4
TGTGCCAGCTCACCACCTTCCCAGGGGGCTAGTGAAAAACTGTTTTTT
CASSPPSQGASEKLFF
>TRBV12-3/TRBV12-4|13|.|.|TRBJ1-5
TGTGCCAGCAGTTCGACAGGCAATCAGCCCCAGCATTTT
CASSSTGNQPQHF
>TRBV30|12|.|TRBD1|TRBJ1-1
TGTGCCTGGAGTCTAGGACAGGGGGAAGCTTTCTTT
CAWSLGQGEAFF
>TRBV19|15|.|TRBD1|TRBJ1-5
TGTGCCAGTAGTTCCCAGGACAGGGATGTGCAGCCCCAGCATTTT
CASSSQDRDVQPQHF
>TRBV5-4|16|once|.|TRBJ2-3
TGTGCCAGCAGCTTGGGACGGGGGGCTAGCACAGATACGCAGTATTTT
CASSLGRGASTDTQYF
>TRBV29-1|11|.|.|TRBJ2-1
TGCAGCGTTGACAGTGCTAATGAGCAGTTCTTC
CSVDSANEQFF
>TRBV18|22|.|TRBD2|TRBJ2-4
TGTGCCAGCTCACCACCGACTAGCGGGGGGGCTTATCTCTTGGGAGCCAAAAACATTCAGTACTTC
CASSPPTSGGAYLLGAKNIQYF
>TRBV10-3|16|.|.|TRBJ2-5
TGTGCCATCAGTGGTACGGAGGGGCCCTACCAAGAGACCCAGTACTTC
CAISGTEGPYQETQYF
>TRBV14|15|.|TRBD1|TRBJ2-7
TGTGCCAGCAGCCGCACCGGGACAGGGGTCCACGAGCAGTACTTC
CASSRTGTGVHEQYF
>TRBV4-3|15|.|.|TRBJ1-2
TGCGCCAGCAGCCAAGATAAGCAGGGAAATTATGGCTACACCTTC
CASSQDKQGNYGYTF
>TRBV5-1|15|.|TRBD1|TRBJ1-5
TGCGCCAGCAGCCCCGGGACAGGGCTCAATCAGCCCCAGCATTTT
CASSPGTGLNQPQHF